The rows below give T cell receptor beta chains drawn from one sample of a study of CD8 T cells in Susac syndrome. TCRdb re-called the immunoSEQ multiplex PCR reads through MiXCR, storing one row per CDR3 protein. The table records 50,000 or so distinct CDR3 sequences, 80% to 95% of them present only once. Sequenced input: CD8+ T cells from PBMCs. The receptors come from a human donor in good health. Each CDR3 is given with its conserved first and last residue. The D gene is left open where the match is weak. Size tells how often a clone was seen (once, few, many) or the class of an expanded clone, and some rows leave it out.

d_gene	abundance	v_gene	j_gene	CDR3aa	CDR3nt
.	.	TRBV5-1	TRBJ2-2	CASSLGYTGELFF	TGCGCCAGCAGCTTGGGCTACACCGGGGAGCTGTTTTTT
TRBD2	.	TRBV7-7	TRBJ2-1	CASRRLAGVRGSYNEQFF	TGTGCTAGCAGACGACTAGCGGGAGTCCGAGGGTCCTACAATGAGCAGTTCTTC
TRBD2	.	TRBV19	TRBJ2-1	CASRWETSGVQFF	TGTGCCAGTAGATGGGAGACTAGCGGGGTTCAGTTCTTC
TRBD2	.	TRBV27	TRBJ2-1	CASSPRDYSYNEQFF	TGTGCCAGCAGTCCTCGGGACTACTCCTACAATGAGCAGTTCTTC
TRBD1	.	TRBV7-9	TRBJ2-7	CASSRQGYEQYF	TGTGCCAGCAGCCGACAGGGGTACGAGCAGTACTTC
.	.	TRBV7-6	TRBJ2-5	CASSLADSRFSRETQYF	TGTGCCAGCAGCTTAGCCGACAGCCGGTTCAGTAGGGAGACCCAGTACTTC
.	.	TRBV7-2	TRBJ2-1	CASSSDPGDYNEQFF	TGTGCCAGCAGCTCGGACCCAGGTGACTACAATGAGCAGTTCTTC
.	once	TRBV3-1	TRBJ2-7	CASSHIRGHEQYF	TGTGCCAGCAGCCATATCAGGGGACACGAGCAGTACTTC
.	.	TRBV15	TRBJ1-1	CATSTRRTDTEAFF	TGTGCCACCAGCACGCGCAGGACGGACACTGAAGCTTTCTTT
.	.	TRBV24-1	TRBJ2-1	CATRGPVGNEQFF	TGTGCCACCAGAGGTCCCGTGGGGAATGAGCAGTTCTTC
.	.	TRBV29-1	TRBJ1-2	CSADPGTFGTGNYGYTF	TGCAGCGCGGACCCCGGGACTTTTGGGACGGGGAACTATGGCTACACCTTC
TRBD2	.	TRBV7-9	TRBJ2-1	CASSRGLAPRNEQFF	TGTGCCAGCAGCCGTGGACTAGCTCCACGCAATGAGCAGTTCTTC